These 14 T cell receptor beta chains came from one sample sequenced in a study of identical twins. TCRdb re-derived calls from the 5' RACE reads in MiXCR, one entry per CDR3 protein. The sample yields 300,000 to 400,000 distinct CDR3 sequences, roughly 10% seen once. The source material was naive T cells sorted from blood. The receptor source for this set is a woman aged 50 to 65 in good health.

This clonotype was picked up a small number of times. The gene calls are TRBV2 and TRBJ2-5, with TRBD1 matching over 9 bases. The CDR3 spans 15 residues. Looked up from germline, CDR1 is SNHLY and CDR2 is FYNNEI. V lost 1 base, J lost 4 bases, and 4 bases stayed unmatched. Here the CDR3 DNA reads TGTGCCAGCAGTGAAGGACAGGGGGGTCGAGAGACCCAGTACTTC. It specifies CASSEGQGGRETQYF. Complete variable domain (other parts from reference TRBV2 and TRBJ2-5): EPEVTQTPSHQVTQMGQEVILRCVPISNHLYFYWYRQILGQKVEFLVSFYNNEISEKSEIFDDQFSVERPDGSNFTLKIRSTKLEDSAMYFCASSEGQGGRETQYFGPGTRLLVL.

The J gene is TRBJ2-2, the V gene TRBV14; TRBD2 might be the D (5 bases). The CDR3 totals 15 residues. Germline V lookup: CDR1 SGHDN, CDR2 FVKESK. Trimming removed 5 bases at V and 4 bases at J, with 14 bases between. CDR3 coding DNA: TGTGCCAGCAGCATCTTCTCGGGGAGCACCGGGGAGCTGTTTTTT. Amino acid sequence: CASSIFSGSTGELFF.

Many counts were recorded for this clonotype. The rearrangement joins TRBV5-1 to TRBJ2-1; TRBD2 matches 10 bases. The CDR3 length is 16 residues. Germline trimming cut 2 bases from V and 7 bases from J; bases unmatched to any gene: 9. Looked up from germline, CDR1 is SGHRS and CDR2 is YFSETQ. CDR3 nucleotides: TGCGCCAGCAGCTTAGCTAGCGGGAGAACCAGGAATGAGCAGTTCTTC. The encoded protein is CASSLASGRTRNEQFF.

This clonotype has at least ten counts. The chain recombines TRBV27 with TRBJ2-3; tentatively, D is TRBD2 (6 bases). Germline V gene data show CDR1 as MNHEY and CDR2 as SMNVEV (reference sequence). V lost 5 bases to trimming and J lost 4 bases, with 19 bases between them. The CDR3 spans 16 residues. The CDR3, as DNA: TGTGCCAGCAGTCCCCTCGGGGGAGAGAACCCAGATACGCAGTATTTT. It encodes CASSPLGGENPDTQYF.

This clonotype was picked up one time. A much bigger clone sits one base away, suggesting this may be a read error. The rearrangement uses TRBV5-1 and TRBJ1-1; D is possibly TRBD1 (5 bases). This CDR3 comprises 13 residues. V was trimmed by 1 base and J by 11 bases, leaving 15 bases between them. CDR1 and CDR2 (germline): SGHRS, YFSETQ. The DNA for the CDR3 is TGCGCCAGCAGCTTGATCTCAGGGTCCGACGCTTTCTTT. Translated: CASSLISGSDAFF.

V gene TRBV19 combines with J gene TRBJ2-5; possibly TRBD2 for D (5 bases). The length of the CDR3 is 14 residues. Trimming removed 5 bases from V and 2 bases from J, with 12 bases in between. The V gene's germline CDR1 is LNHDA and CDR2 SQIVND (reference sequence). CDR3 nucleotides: TGTGCCAGTAGTGAGGGAGTGGGTCAAGAGACCCAGTACTTC. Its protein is CASSEGVGQETQYF.

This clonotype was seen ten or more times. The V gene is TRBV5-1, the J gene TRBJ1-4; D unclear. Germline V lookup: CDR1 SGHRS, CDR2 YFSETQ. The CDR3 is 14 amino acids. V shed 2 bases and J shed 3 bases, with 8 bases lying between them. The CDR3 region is CASSFSGSNEKLFF. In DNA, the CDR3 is TGCGCCAGCAGCTTCAGTGGCTCTAATGAAAAACTGTTTTTT.

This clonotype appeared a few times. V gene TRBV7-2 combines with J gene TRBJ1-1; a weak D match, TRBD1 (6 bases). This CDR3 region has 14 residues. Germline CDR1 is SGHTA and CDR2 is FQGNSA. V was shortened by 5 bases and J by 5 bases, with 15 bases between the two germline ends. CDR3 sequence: CASSLRPQGTEAFF. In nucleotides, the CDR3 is TGTGCCAGCAGCCTAAGACCACAGGGAACTGAAGCTTTCTTT. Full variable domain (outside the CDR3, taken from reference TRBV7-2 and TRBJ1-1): GAGVSQSPSNKVTEKGKDVELRCDPISGHTALYWYRQSLGQGLEFLIYFQGNSAPDKSGLPSDRFSAERTGGSVSTLTIQRTQQEDSAVYLCASSLRPQGTEAFFGQGTRLTVV.

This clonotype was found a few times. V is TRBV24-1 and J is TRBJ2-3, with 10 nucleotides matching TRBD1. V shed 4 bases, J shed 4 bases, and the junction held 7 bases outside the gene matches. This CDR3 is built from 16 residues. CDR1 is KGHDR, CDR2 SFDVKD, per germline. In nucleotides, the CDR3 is TGTGCCACCAGTGACCCCGTGGGACAGGGGCCAGATACGCAGTATTTT. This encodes CATSDPVGQGPDTQYF.

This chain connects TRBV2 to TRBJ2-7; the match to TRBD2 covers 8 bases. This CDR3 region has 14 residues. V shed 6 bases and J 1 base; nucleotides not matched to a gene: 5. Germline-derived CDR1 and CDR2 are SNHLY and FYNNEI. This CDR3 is CASRGTRTSYEQYF. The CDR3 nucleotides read TGTGCCAGCAGAGGGACTAGAACGTCCTACGAGCAGTACTTC.

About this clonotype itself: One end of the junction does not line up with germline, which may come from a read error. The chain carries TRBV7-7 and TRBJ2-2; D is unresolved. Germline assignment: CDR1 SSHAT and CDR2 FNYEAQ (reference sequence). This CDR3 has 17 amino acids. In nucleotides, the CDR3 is TGTGCTAGCAGCTTAGATCCTAGGGCAGCGAACACCGGGGAGCTGTTTTTT. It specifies CASSLDPRAANTGELFF.

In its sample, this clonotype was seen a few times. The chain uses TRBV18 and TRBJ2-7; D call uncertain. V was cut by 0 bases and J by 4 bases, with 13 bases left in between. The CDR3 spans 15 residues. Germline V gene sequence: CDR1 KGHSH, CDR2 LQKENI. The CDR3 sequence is CASSPPGLGLYEQYF. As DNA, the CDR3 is TGTGCCAGCTCACCACCGGGGTTGGGCTTGTACGAGCAGTACTTC.

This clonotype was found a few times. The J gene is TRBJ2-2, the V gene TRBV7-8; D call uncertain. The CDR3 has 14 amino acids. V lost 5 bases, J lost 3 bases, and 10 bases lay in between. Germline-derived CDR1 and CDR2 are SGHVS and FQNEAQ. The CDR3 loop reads CASSPFWDTGELFF. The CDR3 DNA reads TGTGCCAGCAGCCCTTTTTGGGACACCGGGGAGCTGTTTTTT.

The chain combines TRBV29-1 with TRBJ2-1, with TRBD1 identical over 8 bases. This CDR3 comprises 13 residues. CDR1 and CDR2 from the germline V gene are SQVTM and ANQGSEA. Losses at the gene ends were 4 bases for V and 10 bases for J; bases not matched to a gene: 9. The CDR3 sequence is CSVAGGLHGEQFF. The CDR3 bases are TGCAGCGTTGCAGGGGGCCTCCATGGGGAGCAGTTCTTC.